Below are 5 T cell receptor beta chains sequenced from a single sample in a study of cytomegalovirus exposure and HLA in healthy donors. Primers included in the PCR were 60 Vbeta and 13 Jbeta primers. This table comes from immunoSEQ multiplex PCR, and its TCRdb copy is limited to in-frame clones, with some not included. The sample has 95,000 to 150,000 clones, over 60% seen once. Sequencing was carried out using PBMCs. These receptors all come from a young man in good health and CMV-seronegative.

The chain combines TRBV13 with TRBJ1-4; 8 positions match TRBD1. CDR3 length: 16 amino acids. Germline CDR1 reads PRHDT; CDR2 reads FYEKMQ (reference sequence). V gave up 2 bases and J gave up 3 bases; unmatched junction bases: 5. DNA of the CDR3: TGTGCCAGCAGCTTACGGCCAGGGGGCCCTAATGAAAAACTGTTTTTT. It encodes CASSLRPGGPNEKLFF.

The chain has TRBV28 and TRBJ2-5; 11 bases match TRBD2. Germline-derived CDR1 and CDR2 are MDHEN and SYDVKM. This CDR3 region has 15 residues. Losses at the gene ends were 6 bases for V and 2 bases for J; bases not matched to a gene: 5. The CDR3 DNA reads TGTGCCAGCAGAGGGACTAGCGGCTTACAAGAGACCCAGTACTTC. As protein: CASRGTSGLQETQYF.

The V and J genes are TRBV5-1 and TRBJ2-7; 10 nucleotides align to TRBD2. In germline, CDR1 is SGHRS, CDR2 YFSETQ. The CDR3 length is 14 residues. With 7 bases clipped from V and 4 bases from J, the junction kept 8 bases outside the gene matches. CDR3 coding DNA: TGCGCCAGCTCCTCCTCTAGCGGGAGTTACGAGCAGTACTTC. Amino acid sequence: CASSSSSGSYEQYF. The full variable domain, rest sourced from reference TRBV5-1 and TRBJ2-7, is KAGVTQTPRYLIKTRGQQVTLSCSPISGHRSVSWYQQTPGQGLQFLFEYFSETQRNKGNFPGRFSGRQFSNSRSEMNVSTLELGDSALYLCASSSSSGSYEQYFGPGTRLTVT.

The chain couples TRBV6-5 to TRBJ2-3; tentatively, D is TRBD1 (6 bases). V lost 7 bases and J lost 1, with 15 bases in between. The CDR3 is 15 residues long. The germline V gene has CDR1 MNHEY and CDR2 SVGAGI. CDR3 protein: CASTRKGHRTDTQYF. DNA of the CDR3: TGTGCCAGCACAAGAAAGGGACATCGCACAGATACGCAGTATTTT.

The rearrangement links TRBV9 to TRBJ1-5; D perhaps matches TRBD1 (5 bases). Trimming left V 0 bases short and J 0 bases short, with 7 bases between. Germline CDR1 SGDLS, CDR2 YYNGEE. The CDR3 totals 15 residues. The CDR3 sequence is CASSVGGASNQPQHF. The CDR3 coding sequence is TGTGCCAGCAGCGTAGGGGGCGCTAGCAATCAGCCCCAGCATTTT.